The 14 T cell receptor beta chains below come from one sample, sequenced in a study of shared clonotypes between healthy human individuals. Produced via immunoSEQ multiplex PCR; TCRdb's table is partial and in-frame only. Of approximately 1,500,000 clones listed, approximately 98% are singletons. Sequences were obtained from naive CD4+ T cells sorted from blood. Subset reported: CD45RA+ positively selected. Receptor source: a man aged 30 to 45 in good health.

V and J are TRBV18 and TRBJ2-2; D is ambiguous. This CDR3 comprises 15 residues. Looked up from germline, CDR1 is KGHSH and CDR2 is LQKENI. V shed 0 bases and J shed 4 bases, with 9 bases lying between them. The DNA of the CDR3 is TGTGCCAGCTCACCACCAGGGAAGGGCACCGGGGAGCTGTTTTTT. The encoded protein is CASSPPGKGTGELFF.

In regard to this clone: Additional DNA sequences in this sample encode the identical CDR3. The V and J genes are TRBV28 and TRBJ2-7; the D gene could be TRBD1 or TRBD2 (5 bases each). Between the trimmed V and J ends, which lost 5 bases and 2 bases, there was a span of 13 bases. Germline-derived CDR1 and CDR2 are MDHEN and SYDVKM. CDR3 length: 14 residues. This CDR3 is CASSRGDRAYEQYF. CDR3 bases: TGTGCCAGCAGTCGAGGGGACCGTGCCTACGAGCAGTACTTC.

DNA for the CDR3: TGTGCCAGCAGCCTCCGACAGACCTACAATGAGCAGTTCTTC. Protein product: CASSLRQTYNEQFF. This chain links TRBV7-2 with TRBJ2-1, with a tentative D call TRBD1 (5 bases). V lost 5 bases, J lost 2 bases, and 10 bases lay in between. This CDR3 region has 14 residues. Germline V gives CDR1 SGHTA, CDR2 FQGNSA.

A single count supports this clone. The chain employs TRBV28 and TRBJ2-1; 14 bases map to TRBD2. This CDR3 contains 15 residues. Germline V gives CDR1 MDHEN, CDR2 SYDVKM. Germline trimming cut 9 bases from V and 4 bases from J; bases unmatched to any gene: 5. CDR3 protein: CASLRTSGRYNEQFF. The CDR3 DNA reads TGTGCCAGTCTCCGGACTAGCGGGAGGTACAATGAGCAGTTCTTC.

The chain uses TRBV21-1 and TRBJ2-1; TRBD2, as called in the table, went unchecked against the DNA. TRBV21-1 is annotated as a pseudogene. This CDR3 is 15 amino acids long. Here the CDR3 reads CASSITSGSGNEQFF. CDR3 bases: TGTGCCAGCAGTATAACTAGCGGGAGTGGCAATGAGCAGTTCTTC.

The rearrangement links TRBV28 to TRBJ2-1, with 8 bases identical to TRBD2. Germline V gives CDR1 MDHEN, CDR2 SYDVKM. CDR3 length: 14 residues. V dropped 5 bases and J dropped 6; count of bases not matched to a gene: 6. This CDR3 reads CASSSQRELNEQFF. The DNA for the CDR3 is TGTGCCAGCAGTAGCCAGCGGGAGCTCAATGAGCAGTTCTTC.

This clone was detected once. The chain is built from TRBV28 and TRBJ1-1, with 7 bases aligning to TRBD1. The J segment lost 4 bases and the V segment lost 8 bases, leaving 13 bases of the junction unmatched. This CDR3 region has 15 residues. Germline V gives CDR1 MDHEN, CDR2 SYDVKM. This CDR3 reads CASLIGDREATEAFF. CDR3 DNA sequence: TGTGCCAGCCTCATCGGCGACAGGGAGGCCACTGAAGCTTTCTTT.

The rearrangement joins TRBV6-1 to TRBJ1-5; D remains unclear. Germline assignment: CDR1 MNHNS and CDR2 SASEGT. Trimming shortened V by 0 bases and J by 3 bases, and 9 bases separated the two germline ends. CDR3 length: 15 residues. The CDR3 region is CASSEAKSVNQPQHF. The CDR3 DNA is TGTGCCAGCAGTGAAGCGAAGTCGGTCAATCAGCCCCAGCATTTT.

J is TRBJ2-1 and V is TRBV27, with 12 bases identical to TRBD2. This CDR3 is 17 amino acids long. With V trimmed by 2 bases and J by 2 bases, 4 bases remained unmatched. Germline V gives CDR1 MNHEY, CDR2 SMNVEV (reference sequence). In DNA, the CDR3 is TGTGCCAGCAGTTTAGTTCGACTAGCGGGAGCCTACAATGAGCAGTTCTTC. Translated, it gives CASSLVRLAGAYNEQFF.

This clone was picked up one time. The rearrangement uses TRBV18 and TRBJ2-7; D may be TRBD2 (6 bases). V was clipped by 3 bases and J by 10 bases, with 16 bases between them. CDR1 and CDR2 from the germline V gene are KGHSH and LQKENI. The CDR3 runs to 13 residues. For the CDR3, the DNA is TGTGCCAGCTCACCTTCGGGACTGCTAATTCAGTACTTC. It is translated as CASSPSGLLIQYF.

The V and J genes are TRBV27 and TRBJ2-3, with a tentative D call TRBD2 (7 bases). The CDR3 loop spans 18 amino acids. V lost 1 base to trimming and J lost 1 base, with 18 bases between them. Germline CDR1 reads MNHEY; CDR2 reads SMNVEV (reference sequence). CDR3 coding DNA: TGTGCCAGCAGTTTATGGGGGGGCCGATCCTCAGGCACAGATACGCAGTATTTT. This encodes CASSLWGGRSSGTDTQYF.

With regard to this clone: The same CDR3 arises from other DNA sequences in this sample as well. V gene TRBV2 combines with J gene TRBJ2-3; no clear D. The CDR3 is 12 residues long. V was pared by 4 bases and J by 5 bases, with 7 bases between. Germline V lookup: CDR1 SNHLY, CDR2 FYNNEI. The CDR3 reads CASSVGVDTQYF. The CDR3, as DNA: TGTGCCAGCAGTGTTGGTGTAGATACGCAGTATTTT.

The chain is built from TRBV25-1 and TRBJ1-3, with a possible D match to TRBD1 (6 bases). Trimming took 5 bases from V and 5 from J, leaving 13 bases between them. The CDR3 covers 14 residues. Germline values: CDR1 MGHDK, CDR2 SYGVNS. The CDR3 coding sequence is TGTGCCAGCAGTCCCCGGACAGCCAGAAACACCATATATTTT. Translated: CASSPRTARNTIYF.

V is TRBV27 and J is TRBJ2-3, with TRBD2 matching 13 bases. The CDR3 length is 18 residues. Looked up from germline, CDR1 is MNHEY and CDR2 is SMNVEV (reference sequence). The junction had 7 bases not matched to a gene; V was cut back by 3 bases and J by 1 base. CDR3 coding DNA: TGTGCCAGCAGTTTGCGGACTAGCGGGAGTTCTGGCACAGATACGCAGTATTTT. This sequence encodes CASSLRTSGSSGTDTQYF.